This T cell receptor beta chain was found in a study of brain metastases from non-small cell lung cancer. The data were produced by immunoSEQ multiplex PCR, yet TCRdb's version contains in-frame clones alone and is incomplete. The sample lists several thousand clones; more than 60% were seen once. Germline V lookup: CDR1 MNHEY, CDR2 SVGAGI. The CDR3 is 13 amino acids. V dropped 6 bases and J dropped 4; count of bases not matched to a gene: 3. About this clone itself: Antigen: not known.

Study-wide findings and caveats: T-cell clones appeared expanded in 64% of brain metastases relative to matched primary tumors. Compared with primary tumors, brain metastases showed less T-cell infiltration.

The chain recombines TRBV6-5 with TRBJ2-7, with 10 bases matching TRBD2. The source material was primary lung tumor tissue. The receptor comes from a donor over 35 with non-small cell lung cancer. CDR3 region: CASRLSGGYEQYF. The CDR3 DNA sequence: TGTGCCAGCAGACTTAGCGGGGGGTACGAGCAGTACTTC.